This is a list of T cell receptor beta chains from one sample in a study of cytomegalovirus exposure and HLA in healthy donors. Generated by immunoSEQ multiplex PCR, the TCRdb table keeps only in-frame clones and is missing some. The table has roughly 130,000 clones, around 67% seen once; the top ten hold 4.3%. The sample comprised PBMCs. Every receptor here comes from a man younger than 35 in good health and CMV-seropositive. Each CDR3 is given with its conserved first and last residue. The order of the fields is D gene, J gene, V gene, CDR3 DNA, CDR3 protein. D genes are given only for firm matches.

>TRBD1|TRBJ1-3|TRBV6-1
TGTGCCATAAAAATAGGACAGGGGGCTGGAAACACCATATATTTT
CAIKIGQGAGNTIYF
>-|TRBJ1-2|TRBV29-1
TGCAGCGTCGGGGGGGGAAGGGAGAAAAATGGCTACACCTTC
CSVGGGREKNGYTF
>TRBD1|TRBJ1-6|TRBV7-9
TGTGCCAGCAGCCATGGCGACAGGGGTAATTCACCCCTCCACTTT
CASSHGDRGNSPLHF
>TRBD1|TRBJ2-1|TRBV10-3
TGTGCCATCAGATGGGGACAGGGCAATGAGCAGTTCTTC
CAIRWGQGNEQFF
>TRBD1|TRBJ1-1|TRBV5-1
TGCGCCAGCAGCTTCGGACAGGGGTTAGGCAACACTGAAGCTTTCTTT
CASSFGQGLGNTEAFF
>-|TRBJ2-1|TRBV19
TGTGCCAGTAGGGGTCTGTTGAGGAGGGATGAGCAGTTCTTC
CASRGLLRRDEQFF
>TRBD1|TRBJ1-1|TRBV27
TGTGCCAGCAGGGACAGGACACCCACTGAAGCTTTCTTT
CASRDRTPTEAFF
>TRBD1|TRBJ2-5|TRBV7-6
TGTGCCAGCAGCCCCAGGGGGCCAGAGACCCAGTACTTC
CASSPRGPETQYF
>-|TRBJ2-7|TRBV21-1
TGTGCCAGCAGCAAAGGGACAGGGGGCTACGAGCAGTACTTC
CASSKGTGGYEQYF
>TRBD2|TRBJ2-3|TRBV10-2
TGCGCCAGCAGTCAGACTAGCGGGGGAACAGATACGCAGTATTTT
CASSQTSGGTDTQYF